This T cell receptor beta chain was recorded in a study of long-term antiretroviral therapy in people with HIV. For the study at large: The 2015 immediate-ART recommendation came about a decade after the earliest samples.

The authors ran the immunoSEQ assay, v3.0, at survey level. The repertoire was sequenced with immunoSEQ multiplex PCR; TCRdb's copy has only in-frame clones and lacks some. This sample carries 25,000 to 35,000 clones, 65% to 85% of them seen once, and the ten largest clones take roughly 8%. The junction had 3 bases not matched to a gene; V was cut back by 4 bases and J by 4 bases. The CDR3 is 14 amino acids. Germline V lookup: CDR1 SNHLY, CDR2 FYNNEI. This clone was observed a few times. The sequenced sample was unsorted PBMCs, obtained 3.1 years after starting antiretroviral therapy. The rearrangement joins TRBV2 to TRBJ1-4, with 7 bases identical to TRBD1. This TCR was sampled from a woman aged 45-65 years with HIV. The CDR3 here is CASSVWDSNEKLFF. CDR3 coding DNA: TGTGCCAGCAGTGTCTGGGACAGTAATGAAAAACTGTTTTTT.